The rows below give T cell receptor beta chains drawn from one sample of a study of a mutant IDH1 vaccine in newly diagnosed glioma. No antigens are known for them. Profiling relied on immunoSEQ multiplex PCR, and the TCRdb table lists in-frame clones only, not all of them. The sample yields about 47,000 clones, roughly 91% seen once. The sequences come from PBMCs, collected from a glioma patient whose treatment included an IDH1 peptide vaccine. The receptor source for this set is a woman aged 40-49 years with glioma. Both conserved end residues are part of each CDR3. The order of the fields is D gene, V gene, J gene, CDR3 length, CDR3 DNA, CDR3 protein. D genes are given only for firm matches.

D: TRBD2
V: TRBV30
J: TRBJ2-7
length: 16
DNA: TGTGCCTGGAGTGTACCGACTAGCGCCAGATACTACGAGCAGTACTTC
CDR3: CAWSVPTSARYYEQYF

D: NA
V: TRBV6-5
J: TRBJ1-2
length: 16
DNA: TGTGCCAGCAGTTTAGTGAGCGGGACGGGTAACTATGGCTACACCTTC
CDR3: CASSLVSGTGNYGYTF

D: NA
V: TRBV19
J: TRBJ1-3
length: 12
DNA: TGTGCCAGTAGTGCGCTTGGAAACACCATATATTTT
CDR3: CASSALGNTIYF

D: TRBD1
V: TRBV27
J: TRBJ1-4
length: 17
DNA: TGTGCCAGCAGTTTCTTCCCTTTGACAGGGGGCGTTGAAAAACTGTTTTTT
CDR3: CASSFFPLTGGVEKLFF

D: TRBD2
V: TRBV5-1
J: TRBJ2-7
length: 15
DNA: TGCGCCAGCACCATGGCGGGAGGGATGTCCTACGAGCAGTACTTC
CDR3: CASTMAGGMSYEQYF

D: TRBD2
V: TRBV7-2
J: TRBJ2-3
length: 13
DNA: TGTGCCAGCAGCCCGCGGGGGGACGATACGCAGTATTTT
CDR3: CASSPRGDDTQYF

D: TRBD1
V: TRBV6-1
J: TRBJ2-4
length: 15
DNA: TGTGCCAGCAGCCTCGACAGGGGCTTGGGGGACATTCAGTACTTC
CDR3: CASSLDRGLGDIQYF

D: NA
V: TRBV27
J: TRBJ1-1
length: 14
DNA: TGTGCCAGCAGTTTATCAACAGGGATCACTGAAGCTTTCTTT
CDR3: CASSLSTGITEAFF

D: TRBD2
V: TRBV5-4
J: TRBJ2-3
length: 19
DNA: TGTGCCAGCAGCTTGGTCGTACTAGCGGGAGGGGGGGGCACAGATACGCAGTATTTT
CDR3: CASSLVVLAGGGGTDTQYF

D: TRBD2
V: TRBV4-2
J: TRBJ2-7
length: 15
DNA: TGTGCCAGCAGCCTCCTTGGCGGGAGTACGTACGAGCAGTACTTC
CDR3: CASSLLGGSTYEQYF

D: NA
V: TRBV10-3
J: TRBJ1-4
length: 13
DNA: TGTGCCATCAGTGACAGGGACAATGAAAAACTGTTTTTT
CDR3: CAISDRDNEKLFF